Presented here are 29 T cell receptor beta chains from one specimen sequenced in a study of T cells in localized non-small cell lung cancer. Sequenced by immunoSEQ multiplex PCR; TCRdb stores in-frame clones only, minus some. This sample carries tens of thousands of clones, approximately 90% of them seen once, and the ten largest clones take approximately 2.4%. The sample was PBMCs, taken before any cancer treatment. The receptors derive from a man between 40 and 75 years old with stage II lung adenocarcinoma.

The chain couples TRBV5-1 to TRBJ1-2; a weak D match, TRBD1 (5 bases). Germline V gives CDR1 SGHRS, CDR2 YFSETQ. V gave up 0 bases and J gave up 2 bases, with 20 bases separating them. This CDR3 is built from 18 residues. CDR3 sequence: CASSLEGTFRGRNYGYTF. In nucleotides, the CDR3 is TGCGCCAGCAGCTTGGAGGGTACATTCCGGGGACGCAACTATGGCTACACCTTC.

The chain couples TRBV9 to TRBJ1-2; no definite D call. V lost 0 bases to trimming and J lost 3 bases, with 12 bases between them. Germline assignment: CDR1 SGDLS and CDR2 YYNGEE. CDR3 length: 15 amino acids. CDR3 DNA: TGTGCCAGCAGCGTAGATGACGGAACTGACTATGGCTACACCTTC. This encodes CASSVDDGTDYGYTF.

This chain uses TRBV29-1 with TRBJ1-2; no definite D call. The germline V gene encodes CDR1 SQVTM and CDR2 ANQGSEA. The V and J ends lost 4 bases and 5 bases respectively, with 11 bases between them. CDR3 length: 12 residues. CDR3 protein: CSVVAGTYGYTF. In nucleotides, the CDR3 is TGCAGCGTTGTGGCCGGTACTTATGGCTACACCTTC.

The chain links TRBV6-5 to TRBJ1-6, with D unresolved. Germline loops: CDR1 MNHEY, CDR2 SVGAGI. V shed 5 bases and J shed 7 bases, with 12 bases lying between them. The CDR3 is 14 amino acids. CDR3 protein: CASSDVDDNSPLHF. In DNA form, the CDR3 reads TGTGCCAGCAGTGATGTAGACGACAATTCACCCCTCCACTTT.

This clone was seen a few times. The rearrangement joins TRBV10-3 to TRBJ1-2; D is uncertain. The length of the CDR3 is 12 residues. V lost 2 bases and J lost 4, with 5 bases in between. CDR1 is ENHRY and CDR2 is SYGVKD in the germline V gene. DNA for the CDR3: TGTGCCATCAGTGAGAGGGCCTATGGCTACACCTTC. As protein: CAISERAYGYTF.

The chain is built from TRBV11-2 and TRBJ1-2; D remains unclear. Germline CDR1 reads SGHAT; CDR2 reads FQNNGV. This CDR3 has 14 residues. The V and J ends lost 0 bases and 3 bases respectively, with 8 bases between them. CDR3 in amino acids: CASSLDSTDYGYTF. For the CDR3, the DNA is TGTGCCAGCAGCTTAGATTCGACGGACTATGGCTACACCTTC.

This chain uses TRBV7-9 with TRBJ2-7; TRBD2 matches 7 bases. J gave up 3 bases and V 8 bases, and 7 bases lay outside the gene matches. The CDR3 totals 13 residues. CDR1 is SEHNR and CDR2 is FQNEAQ in the germline V gene (reference sequence). CDR3 DNA sequence: TGTGCCAGCCGCCTGGGGGGGTACTACGAGCAGTACTTC. Amino acid sequence: CASRLGGYYEQYF.

The CDR3 loop reads CASSVVPDLNNEQFF. The CDR3 DNA follows: TGTGCCAGCAGTGTTGTCCCAGACCTTAACAATGAGCAGTTCTTC. The chain joins TRBV6-1 to TRBJ2-1; D unresolved. This CDR3 has 15 residues. The germline V gene encodes CDR1 MNHNS and CDR2 SASEGT. Trimming left V 4 bases short and J 5 bases short, with 15 bases between.

The table lists this clone with a count of one. One end of the junction is discordant with germline, which a read error may explain. V is TRBV6-1 and J is TRBJ1-1, with D tentatively TRBD1 (5 bases). Germline-derived CDR1 and CDR2 are MNHNS and SASEGT. This CDR3 has 14 residues. The CDR3 nucleotides are TGTGCCAGCAGTCAAGCGGGGGTGGCCACTGAAGCTTTCTTT. It specifies CASSQAGVATEAFF.

This chain connects TRBV30 to TRBJ2-1; possible D gene TRBD2, 7 bases. The germline V and J ends were trimmed by 3 bases and 3 bases, with 15 bases remaining between them. CDR3 length: 15 residues. Per germline, CDR1 GTSNPN and CDR2 SVGIG (reference sequence). The CDR3: CAWSLGGALYNEQFF. CDR3 nucleotides: TGTGCCTGGAGCTTGGGGGGGGCCCTCTACAATGAGCAGTTCTTC.

V usage is TRBV11-2 and J usage is TRBJ2-5; D remains ambiguous. This CDR3 contains 14 residues. V was cut by 1 base and J by 5 bases, with 11 bases left in between. Germline V gives CDR1 SGHAT, CDR2 FQNNGV. The CDR3 is CASSLAIVGETQYF. The DNA for the CDR3 is TGTGCCAGCAGCTTAGCCATCGTTGGGGAGACCCAGTACTTC.

The chain couples TRBV30 to TRBJ1-1; no clear D. V shed 2 bases and J shed 3 bases, with 13 bases lying between them. CDR1 and CDR2 (germline): GTSNPN, SVGIG (reference sequence). The CDR3 totals 14 residues. CDR3 region: CAWSPTLVHTEAFF. CDR3 coding DNA: TGTGCCTGGAGTCCTACTCTCGTTCACACTGAAGCTTTCTTT.

The chain employs TRBV6-5 and TRBJ1-2; no reliable D call. CDR3 size: 16 residues. Trimming left V 4 bases short and J 2 bases short, with 17 bases between. Looked up from germline, CDR1 is MNHEY and CDR2 is SVGAGI. CDR3 residues: CASSSGPVGRNYGYTF. CDR3 in DNA: TGTGCCAGCAGTTCCGGTCCCGTCGGTAGGAACTATGGCTACACCTTC.

The gene calls are TRBV7-9 and TRBJ1-3; TRBD1 agrees at 11 bases. V gave up 5 bases and J gave up 4 bases; unmatched junction bases: 10. This CDR3 is built from 17 residues. From germline, CDR1 is SEHNR and CDR2 FQNEAQ (reference sequence). This CDR3 is CASSLWTGGLGGNTIYF. The DNA for the CDR3 is TGTGCCAGCAGCCTCTGGACAGGGGGCTTGGGAGGAAACACCATATATTTT.

V is TRBV6-1 and J is TRBJ2-7, with D tentatively TRBD1 (6 bases). The CDR3 is made up of 11 amino acids. Germline V gene sequence: CDR1 MNHNS, CDR2 SASEGT. Between the trimmed V and J ends, which lost 5 bases and 6 bases, there was a span of 8 bases. In DNA, the CDR3 is TGTGCCAGCAGTCAAGGGGGCGAGCAGTACGTC. As protein: CASSQGGEQYV.

The chain uses TRBV7-8 and TRBJ2-7; 11 nucleotides match TRBD1. V dropped 5 bases and J dropped 4; count of bases not matched to a gene: 7. In germline, CDR1 is SGHVS, CDR2 FQNEAQ. This CDR3 is 15 amino acids long. CDR3 sequence (DNA): TGTGCCAGCAGCCCAGAGGGGACAGGGGGATACGAGCAGTACGTC. This gives the protein CASSPEGTGGYEQYV.

V and J are TRBV11-3 and TRBJ2-1, with TRBD2 as a possible D gene (7 bases). The CDR3 totals 13 residues. Looked up from germline, CDR1 is SGHNT and CDR2 is YENEEA. V was pared by 0 bases and J by 8 bases, with 8 bases between. The CDR3 region has the DNA TGTGCCAGCAGCTTAGAGGGGGGGCATGAGCAGTTCTTC. Translation: CASSLEGGHEQFF.

CDR3 region: CASSVAGISYNEQFF. The DNA for the CDR3 is TGTGCCAGCAGTGTAGCGGGGATTTCCTACAATGAGCAGTTCTTC. The chain is built from TRBV2 and TRBJ2-1; 8 positions agree with TRBD2. V shed 4 bases and J 1 base; nucleotides not matched to a gene: 3. CDR3 size: 15 residues. Germline CDR1 is SNHLY and CDR2 is FYNNEI.

The chain joins TRBV18 to TRBJ2-7; no definite D call. The V gene lost 2 bases and the J gene lost 5 bases, with 4 bases spanning the gap. The CDR3 is 11 amino acids. Germline V gives CDR1 KGHSH, CDR2 LQKENI. The CDR3: CASSPENEQYF. The CDR3 coding sequence is TGTGCCAGCTCACCAGAGAACGAGCAGTACTTC.

This rearrangement joins TRBV30 to TRBJ1-2; D is ambiguous. V was pared by 1 base and J by 7 bases, with 13 bases between. Per germline, CDR1 GTSNPN and CDR2 SVGIG (reference sequence). The CDR3 spans 13 residues. The DNA for the CDR3 is TGTGCCTGGAGTGATATAACCTCTTCTGGCTACACCTTC. Encoded protein: CAWSDITSSGYTF. The whole variable domain, remainder taken from reference TRBV30 and TRBJ1-2, is SQTIHQWPATLVQPVGSPLSLECTVEGTSNPNLYWYRQAAGRGLQLLFYSVGIGQISSEVPQNLSASRPQDRQFILSSKKLLLSDSGFYLCAWSDITSSGYTFGSGTRLTVV.

The J gene is TRBJ1-2, the V gene TRBV15, with a tentative D call TRBD1 (5 bases). The CDR3 totals 15 residues. V was cut by 0 bases and J by 8 bases, with 16 bases left in between. The V gene's germline CDR1 is LNHNV and CDR2 YYDKDF (reference sequence). The CDR3 loop is CATSRDPGSPGGYTF. The CDR3 DNA is TGTGCCACCAGCAGAGATCCGGGCAGCCCAGGGGGCTACACCTTC. The entire variable domain, with the rest obtained from reference TRBV15 and TRBJ1-2, is as follows: DAMVIQNPRYQVTQFGKPVTLSCSQTLNHNVMYWYQQKSSQAPKLLFHYYDKDFNNEADTPDNFQSRRPNTSFCFLDIRSPGLGDTAMYLCATSRDPGSPGGYTFGSGTRLTVV.

This clone was recorded a few times. The chain uses TRBV13 and TRBJ2-2; the D is unclear. Germline CDR1 is PRHDT and CDR2 is FYEKMQ (reference sequence). V was cut by 5 bases and J by 3 bases, with 7 bases left in between. CDR3 length equals 13 residues. This CDR3 reads CASSPGDTGELFF. The CDR3 DNA sequence: TGTGCCAGCAGCCCCGGAGACACCGGGGAGCTGTTTTTT.

The chain combines TRBV5-4 with TRBJ1-1; 7 nucleotides line up with TRBD1. J was trimmed by 6 bases and V by 7 bases; bases with no gene match: 6. Germline assignment: CDR1 SGHNT and CDR2 YYREEE (reference sequence). This CDR3 is 12 amino acids long. For the CDR3, the DNA is TGTGCCAGCCGAGAACAGGGGTCTGAAGCTTTCTTT. Translated: CASREQGSEAFF.

The J gene is TRBJ2-2, the V gene TRBV30, with 11 bases lining up with TRBD1. Trimming removed 8 bases from V and 6 bases from J; junction bases left unmatched: 2. Germline V CDR1 and CDR2: GTSNPN, SVGIG (reference sequence). This CDR3 contains 12 residues. CDR3 DNA sequence: TGTGCCCGGGACAGGGGGGCCGGGGAGCTGTTTTTT. This translates into CARDRGAGELFF.

The chain combines TRBV10-2 with TRBJ1-5; D is undetermined. The CDR3 runs 20 residues. Trimming stripped 4 bases from V and 0 bases from J, with 25 bases between. In germline, CDR1 is WSHSY, CDR2 SAAADI. The CDR3 spells CASSALQSPPVPYSNQPQHF. The DNA of the CDR3 is TGCGCCAGCAGTGCCCTTCAGAGTCCTCCCGTCCCGTATAGCAATCAGCCCCAGCATTTT.

The chain combines TRBV7-6 with TRBJ2-3; 7 positions match TRBD1. J gave up 7 bases and V 1 base, and 8 bases lay outside the gene matches. CDR1 SGHVS and CDR2 FNYEAQ come from the germline V gene. This CDR3 is built from 15 residues. CDR3 nucleotides: TGTGCCAGCAGCTTAGTGACAGGGACGGAAAATACGCAGTATTTT. Residues: CASSLVTGTENTQYF.

V gene TRBV2 combines with J gene TRBJ1-2, with D possibly being TRBD1 (6 bases). Germline CDR1 SNHLY, CDR2 FYNNEI. This CDR3 spans 12 amino acids. Trimming removed 5 bases from V and 8 bases from J, with 12 bases in between. This CDR3 reads CASSLLQGGYTF. In nucleotides, the CDR3 is TGTGCCAGCAGTCTTCTCCAGGGGGGCTACACCTTC. Full variable domain (missing parts from reference TRBV2 and TRBJ1-2): EPEVTQTPSHQVTQMGQEVILRCVPISNHLYFYWYRQILGQKVEFLVSFYNNEISEKSEIFDDQFSVERPDGSNFTLKIRSTKLEDSAMYFCASSLLQGGYTFGSGTRLTVV.

The gene calls are TRBV4-2 and TRBJ1-2, with 9 bases matching TRBD1. Germline loops: CDR1 LGHNA, CDR2 YNFKEQ. Trimming took 4 bases from V and 4 from J; bases not matched to a gene: 13. The CDR3 has 17 amino acids. CDR3 bases: TGTGCCAGCAGCCCGAATTTTGTACAGGGGGCCTTCTATGGCTACACCTTC. Its translation is CASSPNFVQGAFYGYTF.

The rearrangement uses TRBV10-1 and TRBJ1-2, with 9 bases identical to TRBD1. V shed 5 bases and J 0 bases; nucleotides not matched to a gene: 1. The CDR3 runs to 14 residues. CDR1 and CDR2 (germline): WNHNN, SYGVQD (reference sequence). As DNA, the CDR3 is TGCGCCAGCAGTTGGACAGGGGCTAACTATGGCTACACCTTC. Its translation: CASSWTGANYGYTF.